This entry lists 26 T cell receptor beta chains sequenced from one sample in a study of metastatic and nonmetastatic thyroid tumors. TCRdb re-called the PCR reads through MiXCR. This sample has 20,000 to 25,000 clones, with around 20% found just once. Patients underwent thyroid surgery, and none had received any treatment before it. Sequencing was performed on adjacent normal tissue. The receptors derive from a female donor with papillary thyroid cancer or a benign thyroid nodule (not recorded which). Some clones in this sample may be carry-over from other donors' samples.

A word on this clone: Compared with germline, one end of the junction differs, possibly owing to a read error. CDR3 DNA sequence: TGTGCCAGCAGTGTGTATACCGGGGAGCTGCTTTTT. This sequence encodes CASSVYTGELLF. The chain combines TRBV2 with TRBJ2-2; tentative D call: TRBD2 (5 bases). This CDR3 is 12 amino acids long. Per germline, CDR1 SNHLY and CDR2 FYNNEI.

In this sample, this clone turned up many times. The chain combines TRBV10-3 with TRBJ2-7; 7 nucleotides match TRBD1. V shed 3 bases, J shed 0 bases, and the junction held 5 bases outside the gene matches. The V gene's germline CDR1 is ENHRY and CDR2 SYGVKD. The CDR3 loop spans 15 amino acids. CDR3 protein: CAISDKTGISYEQYF. Here the CDR3 DNA reads TGTGCCATCAGTGATAAGACAGGGATCTCCTACGAGCAGTACTTC.

This clone was recorded many times. This rearrangement joins TRBV28 to TRBJ2-7, with D unclear. Looked up from germline, CDR1 is MDHEN and CDR2 is SYDVKM. The CDR3 has 13 amino acids. V lost 2 bases and J lost 6, with 11 bases in between. DNA for the CDR3: TGTGCCAGCAGTTTAGGAACGGGTGCCGAGCAGTACTTC. Translated: CASSLGTGAEQYF.

This clone has ten or more counts. J is TRBJ1-6 and V is TRBV15, with 7 bases matching TRBD1. J was trimmed by 7 bases and V by 0 bases; bases with no gene match: 6. Germline V gene lookup returns CDR1 LNHNV and CDR2 YYDKDF (reference sequence). The CDR3 spans 16 residues. The CDR3 spells CATSREKVQGNSPLHF. DNA of the CDR3: TGTGCCACCAGCAGAGAGAAGGTACAGGGGAATTCACCCCTCCACTTT.

This clone has ten or more counts. V is TRBV20-1 and J is TRBJ2-7, with 11 bases that match TRBD2. V lost 3 bases to trimming and J lost 1 base; unmatched junction nucleotides: 2. Germline V lookup: CDR1 DFQATT, CDR2 SNEGSKA (reference sequence). The CDR3 is 14 residues long. Here the CDR3 reads CSASWTSGSYEQYF. CDR3 nucleotide sequence: TGCAGTGCTAGTTGGACTAGCGGGTCCTACGAGCAGTACTTC.

Regarding this clone: This may be a read error, as it is one base from a much larger clone. J is TRBJ1-4 and V is TRBV20-1, with 11 bases identical to TRBD1. This CDR3 has 14 amino acids. The germline V gene has CDR1 DFQATT and CDR2 SNEGSKA (reference sequence). The CDR3, as DNA: TGCAGTGCGTCGTCGGGACAGGGGGATGAAGAACTGTTTTTT. Its protein product is CSASSGQGDEELFF.

The chain couples TRBV20-1 to TRBJ2-7; 7 bases fit TRBD1. The germline V gene encodes CDR1 DFQATT and CDR2 SNEGSKA (reference sequence). V lost 6 bases and J lost 2; bases outside the gene matches: 10. This CDR3 spans 14 amino acids. The CDR3 loop reads CSAVLVDRPYEQYF. The CDR3, as DNA: TGCAGTGCGGTTTTGGTGGACAGGCCCTACGAGCAGTACTTC.

This clone has more than one count but fewer than ten. A read error is possible here, since a much larger clone lies one base away. The genes are TRBV27 and TRBJ2-5, with D perhaps TRBD1 or TRBD2 (5 bases each). This CDR3 spans 14 amino acids. Trimming stripped 8 bases from V and 2 bases from J, with 15 bases between. CDR1 MNHEY and CDR2 SMNVEV come from the germline V gene (reference sequence). Written as DNA, the CDR3 is TGTGCCAGCGCCGGGACGGCACCACAAGAGACCCAGTACTTC. Translation: CASAGTAPQETQYF.

For the CDR3, the DNA is TGTGCCTGGAGTGTAGCCGCCGGCTACAATGAGCAGTTCTTC. Its protein is CAWSVAAGYNEQFF. This chain links TRBV30 with TRBJ2-1; D is unresolved. Germline V gene lookup returns CDR1 GTSNPN and CDR2 SVGIG (reference sequence). This CDR3 has 14 residues. V was trimmed by 0 bases and J by 3 bases, leaving 9 bases between them.

This clone was counted at least ten times. The chain joins TRBV9 to TRBJ1-1, with D hard to call. Germline V gene lookup returns CDR1 SGDLS and CDR2 YYNGEE. V shed 0 bases and J shed 1 base, with 10 bases lying between them. This CDR3 is 15 amino acids long. In nucleotides, the CDR3 is TGTGCCAGCAGCGTAGTACTACAGTGGAACACTGAAGCTTTCTTT. It translates to CASSVVLQWNTEAFF. Looking up the rest from reference TRBV9 and TRBJ1-1 gives the full variable domain: DSGVTQTPKHLITATGQRVTLRCSPRSGDLSVYWYQQSLDQGLQFLIQYYNGEERAKGNILERFSAQQFPDLHSELNLSSLELGDSALYFCASSVVLQWNTEAFFGQGTRLTVV.

As to this clone: A much larger clone differs by one base, so this may be a read error. Other DNA variants within this sample encode the same CDR3. The V and J genes are TRBV4-1 and TRBJ2-7; a weak D match, TRBD2 (6 bases). This CDR3 contains 15 residues. Germline V lookup: CDR1 MGHRA, CDR2 YSYEKL. The CDR3: CASSPTLAVVYEQYF. CDR3 sequence (DNA): TGCGCCAGCAGCCCCACACTAGCTGTGGTGTACGAGCAGTATTTC.

This clone has a handful of counts. This chain uses TRBV6-7 with TRBJ2-7; 7 bases map to TRBD1. TRBV6-7 belongs to the ORF category, with a function that is uncertain. The ends lost 2 bases at V and 3 bases at J; junction bases unmatched: 7. The length of the CDR3 is 15 residues. CDR3 coding DNA: TGTGCCAGCAGTTACCAACGGGACAGTGGCTACGAGCAGTACTTC. It encodes CASSYQRDSGYEQYF.

This clone was seen ten or more times. A much larger clone lies one base from this, so it may be a read error. The V gene is TRBV19, the J gene TRBJ1-2; a possible D gene is TRBD1 (5 bases). Trimming stripped 3 bases from V and 6 bases from J, with 17 bases between. Per the germline V gene, CDR1 is LNHDA and CDR2 is SQIVND (reference sequence). CDR3 size: 15 residues. The CDR3 loop is CASSISVLEGNGYTF. The CDR3 nucleotides are TGTGCCAGTAGTATTTCCGTCCTGGAGGGGAATGGCTACACCTTC.

The chain recombines TRBV20-1 with TRBJ1-2; 7 positions agree with TRBD1. This CDR3 has 15 residues. Looked up from germline, CDR1 is DFQATT and CDR2 is SNEGSKA (reference sequence). Here the CDR3 reads CIARVGQGGNYGYTF. CDR3 nucleotide sequence: TGCATCGCTAGAGTAGGGCAGGGGGGCAACTATGGCTACACCTTC.

Only a few counts were recorded for this clone. The rearrangement joins TRBV27 to TRBJ1-1, with D maybe TRBD1 (5 bases). Germline CDR1 reads MNHEY; CDR2 reads SMNVEV (reference sequence). The CDR3 spans 15 residues. V was trimmed by 5 bases and J by 7 bases, leaving 20 bases between them. For the CDR3, the DNA is TGTGCCAGCAGTAAAAAGGGTGCAGGGTACGATGAAGCTTTCTTT. This gives the protein CASSKKGAGYDEAFF.

This clone turned up a few times. The J gene is TRBJ1-2, the V gene TRBV10-3; no clear D gene. The CDR3 is 14 amino acids. With 10 bases removed from V and 0 bases from J, the gap between germline ends came to 15 bases. Germline lookup yields CDR1 ENHRY and CDR2 SYGVKD. This chain's CDR3 is CATRCEAANYGYTF. The CDR3 DNA follows: TGTGCCACCAGGTGTGAGGCTGCTAACTATGGCTACACCTTC.

This sequence joins TRBV6-1 and TRBJ1-1; D call uncertain. V lost 6 bases and J lost 7, with 27 bases in between. This CDR3 spans 17 amino acids. CDR1 and CDR2 (germline): MNHNS, SASEGT. The CDR3 DNA reads as TGTGCCAGCAGGCCCACCTCACGTGGAGGACCTGCCGTTGAAGCTTTCTTT. This sequence encodes CASRPTSRGGPAVEAFF.

A few counts support this clone. At one end the junction does not follow the germline gene, possibly because of a read error. The chain uses TRBV19 and TRBJ2-3; no firm D call. The CDR3 runs to 14 residues. Per the germline V gene, CDR1 is LNHDA and CDR2 is SQIVND (reference sequence). CDR3 sequence reads: CTSRSIGATDTQYF. For the CDR3, the DNA is TGTACCAGTAGGTCTATCGGAGCCACAGATACGCAGTATTTT.

This clone was seen a handful of times. The chain links TRBV12-3 or TRBV12-4 to TRBJ2-3; D may be TRBD2 (6 bases). CDR3 length: 16 residues. The V end lost 3 bases, the J end lost 0 bases, and 13 bases lay between the germline ends. The CDR3 DNA reads as TGTGCCAGCAGTTTTGTAGGGAGGCCTAGCACAGATACGCAGTATTTT. Its translation is CASSFVGRPSTDTQYF.

Comments on this clone: One end of the junction does not line up with germline, which may come from a read error. Within the sample, other DNA sequences also encode this same CDR3. The chain couples TRBV7-2 to TRBJ2-7; 10 bases agree with TRBD1. The germline gives CDR1 SGHTA, CDR2 FQGNSA. There are 14 residues in the CDR3. Here the CDR3 DNA reads TGTGCCAGCAGCTTGGGACAGGGGCTAACCGAGCAGTATTTC. Protein product: CASSLGQGLTEQYF.

The sample holds a few counts of this clone. This chain connects TRBV12-3 or TRBV12-4 to TRBJ2-7, with a possible D match to TRBD2 (5 bases). The CDR3 has 14 amino acids. Trimming pared 6 bases from V and 1 base from J, leaving 13 bases between. The CDR3 loop reads CASSPGLESYEQYF. DNA of the CDR3: TGTGCCAGCAGCCCAGGACTGGAGTCCTACGAGCAGTACTTC.

This clone is medium-sized by share. V gene TRBV6-1 combines with J gene TRBJ1-1, with TRBD1 as a possible D gene (6 bases). Germline V CDR1 and CDR2: MNHNS, SASEGT. The CDR3 consists of 13 residues. V lost 10 bases, J lost 6 bases, and 18 bases lay in between. The CDR3 protein is CAINRDTVAEAFF. Written as DNA, the CDR3 is TGTGCCATCAACCGGGACACGGTGGCTGAAGCTTTCTTT.

This clone was seen only once. V and J are TRBV5-1 and TRBJ2-3; 7 bases match TRBD2. The CDR3 is 14 amino acids. In germline, CDR1 is SGHRS, CDR2 YFSETQ. The V segment lost 4 bases and the J segment 7 bases; nucleotides outside the gene matches: 9. For the CDR3, the DNA is TGCGCCAGCAGCCTACCGACTAGCTGGAATACGCAGTATTTT. This encodes CASSLPTSWNTQYF.

The chain recombines TRBV11-2 with TRBJ1-1; 10 nucleotides match TRBD1. This CDR3 is 16 amino acids long. V lost 4 bases and J lost 6; bases outside the gene matches: 11. Germline CDR1 and CDR2: SGHAT and FQNNGV. CDR3 nucleotides: TGTGCCAGCAGCTCCCCGCGACAGGGGGCTTTCGCTGAAGCTTTCTTT. This codes for CASSSPRQGAFAEAFF.

This clone was picked up a small number of times. The rearrangement joins TRBV28 to TRBJ2-7; D remains unclear. Germline CDR1 is MDHEN and CDR2 is SYDVKM. The CDR3 covers 15 residues. Trimming removed 1 base from V and 1 base from J, with 11 bases in between. The CDR3 reads CASSLSGKVSYEQYF. CDR3 DNA sequence: TGTGCCAGCAGTTTATCAGGCAAGGTATCCTACGAGCAGTACTTC.

This clone occurred many times. The V call is TRBV7-2, the J call TRBJ1-4; D is perhaps TRBD1 (5 bases). Between the trimmed V and J ends, which lost 6 bases and 6 bases, there was a span of 14 bases. Germline CDR1 is SGHTA and CDR2 is FQGNSA. The CDR3 contains 14 residues. For the CDR3, the DNA is TGTGCCAGCAGTCCCGGGCGAGGGGATGAAAAACTGTTTTTT. Encoded protein: CASSPGRGDEKLFF.